This TCR beta chain was sequenced in a study of OX40 agonist ivuxolimab in advanced cancers. In the study overall: Ivuxolimab was an agonistic, fully human IgG2 monoclonal antibody directed against OX40 (CD134), a costimulatory receptor. Intravenous ivuxolimab was administered to patients every 2 weeks at six dose levels: 0.01, 0.1, 0.3, 1.5, 3 and 10 mg/kg. Among the roughly 52 dose-escalation patients, approximately 20 had hepatocellular carcinoma, some 15 melanoma, 9 renal cell carcinoma and 9 head and neck cancer. In the dose-escalation cohort, more than 80% of patients were male, and the mean age was 60 years with a range of about 20 to 90. Patients were allowed to have had prior anti-PD-1, anti-PD-L1 or anti-CTLA-4 therapy, and around 37% of the dose-escalation patients had previously received checkpoint inhibitors. Partial responses occurred in three dose-escalation patients: two with cutaneous melanoma and one with hepatocellular carcinoma. The purpose of peripheral TCRbeta sequencing was to test whether ivuxolimab changed TCR sequence diversity and led to clonal T-cell expansion. The paper covers the monotherapy dose-escalation part of the phase I ivuxolimab trial, which included N ≈ 50 patients.

To sequence the TCRbeta CDR3 region, genomic DNA was isolated from the sorted cells. The immunoSEQ Assay was used for sequencing of TCRbeta CDR3 regions. In its TCRdb copy, this immuneACCESS table keeps in-frame sequences only and misses some clones. Where compared with another copy, unresolved V genes explain less than half of these, and the others have no known cause. This sample lists around 20,000 clones; roughly 78% were detected once. The ten largest clonotypes hold approximately 16% of the sample. In regard to this clone: Its antigen target is currently unknown. Base quality data are lacking; no much larger clone is found one base away.

Findings and caveats that apply to the study as a whole: Low levels of normalized T-cell clonal expansion were also seen in some patients who did not respond. Which antigens the clonally expanded peripheral T cells were specific for was not determined. Clonal expansion of both CD4+ and CD8+ blood T cells was observed from baseline to week 6 at doses 0.1 to 3.0 mg/kg. In the 0.1-3.0 mg/kg groups, partial responders had among the lowest normalized peripheral clonal expansion, particularly in CD8+ T cells. After ivuxolimab, expanded clones were on average more numerous among CD8+ T cells than among CD4+ T cells.

The trial excluded patients who had a history of autoimmune disease or were on systemic immunosuppression. Peripheral blood for TCR sequencing was drawn from every dose cohort at baseline, at cycle 4 day 1 and at cycle 7 day 1. Samples were obtained from an open-label, multicenter, first-in-human phase I dose-escalation trial of ivuxolimab. Adults with locally advanced or metastatic head and neck squamous cell, hepatocellular, melanoma or renal cell carcinoma were enrolled in the trial. CD4+ and CD8+ T cells were sorted separately from peripheral blood before TCR sequencing. This clonotype was obtained from an adult with an advanced solid tumor such as melanoma, head and neck, liver or kidney cancer. The sequenced sample was CD4+ or CD8+ T cells sorted from blood, obtained in a trial of the OX40 agonist ivuxolimab.

The CDR3: CASSLGTGRLVGINTDTQYF. The nucleotide sequence is given as TGCGCCAGCAGCTTAGGGACAGGGCGCTTGGTGGGGATAAACACAGATACGCAGTATTTT. The chain is encoded by TRBV5-1 joined to TRBJ2-3; 9 nucleotides in the junction match TRBD1. The CDR3 holds 20 amino acids from the cysteine to the phenylalanine. Only the CDR3 part of the read is kept: 60 bases, read in frame from the first base. For this chain, trimming is 2 bases at the V end and 2 bases at the J end, and the number of junction bases without a gene match is 18. Looking up the germline V gene yields CDR1 SGHRS and CDR2 YFSETQ.